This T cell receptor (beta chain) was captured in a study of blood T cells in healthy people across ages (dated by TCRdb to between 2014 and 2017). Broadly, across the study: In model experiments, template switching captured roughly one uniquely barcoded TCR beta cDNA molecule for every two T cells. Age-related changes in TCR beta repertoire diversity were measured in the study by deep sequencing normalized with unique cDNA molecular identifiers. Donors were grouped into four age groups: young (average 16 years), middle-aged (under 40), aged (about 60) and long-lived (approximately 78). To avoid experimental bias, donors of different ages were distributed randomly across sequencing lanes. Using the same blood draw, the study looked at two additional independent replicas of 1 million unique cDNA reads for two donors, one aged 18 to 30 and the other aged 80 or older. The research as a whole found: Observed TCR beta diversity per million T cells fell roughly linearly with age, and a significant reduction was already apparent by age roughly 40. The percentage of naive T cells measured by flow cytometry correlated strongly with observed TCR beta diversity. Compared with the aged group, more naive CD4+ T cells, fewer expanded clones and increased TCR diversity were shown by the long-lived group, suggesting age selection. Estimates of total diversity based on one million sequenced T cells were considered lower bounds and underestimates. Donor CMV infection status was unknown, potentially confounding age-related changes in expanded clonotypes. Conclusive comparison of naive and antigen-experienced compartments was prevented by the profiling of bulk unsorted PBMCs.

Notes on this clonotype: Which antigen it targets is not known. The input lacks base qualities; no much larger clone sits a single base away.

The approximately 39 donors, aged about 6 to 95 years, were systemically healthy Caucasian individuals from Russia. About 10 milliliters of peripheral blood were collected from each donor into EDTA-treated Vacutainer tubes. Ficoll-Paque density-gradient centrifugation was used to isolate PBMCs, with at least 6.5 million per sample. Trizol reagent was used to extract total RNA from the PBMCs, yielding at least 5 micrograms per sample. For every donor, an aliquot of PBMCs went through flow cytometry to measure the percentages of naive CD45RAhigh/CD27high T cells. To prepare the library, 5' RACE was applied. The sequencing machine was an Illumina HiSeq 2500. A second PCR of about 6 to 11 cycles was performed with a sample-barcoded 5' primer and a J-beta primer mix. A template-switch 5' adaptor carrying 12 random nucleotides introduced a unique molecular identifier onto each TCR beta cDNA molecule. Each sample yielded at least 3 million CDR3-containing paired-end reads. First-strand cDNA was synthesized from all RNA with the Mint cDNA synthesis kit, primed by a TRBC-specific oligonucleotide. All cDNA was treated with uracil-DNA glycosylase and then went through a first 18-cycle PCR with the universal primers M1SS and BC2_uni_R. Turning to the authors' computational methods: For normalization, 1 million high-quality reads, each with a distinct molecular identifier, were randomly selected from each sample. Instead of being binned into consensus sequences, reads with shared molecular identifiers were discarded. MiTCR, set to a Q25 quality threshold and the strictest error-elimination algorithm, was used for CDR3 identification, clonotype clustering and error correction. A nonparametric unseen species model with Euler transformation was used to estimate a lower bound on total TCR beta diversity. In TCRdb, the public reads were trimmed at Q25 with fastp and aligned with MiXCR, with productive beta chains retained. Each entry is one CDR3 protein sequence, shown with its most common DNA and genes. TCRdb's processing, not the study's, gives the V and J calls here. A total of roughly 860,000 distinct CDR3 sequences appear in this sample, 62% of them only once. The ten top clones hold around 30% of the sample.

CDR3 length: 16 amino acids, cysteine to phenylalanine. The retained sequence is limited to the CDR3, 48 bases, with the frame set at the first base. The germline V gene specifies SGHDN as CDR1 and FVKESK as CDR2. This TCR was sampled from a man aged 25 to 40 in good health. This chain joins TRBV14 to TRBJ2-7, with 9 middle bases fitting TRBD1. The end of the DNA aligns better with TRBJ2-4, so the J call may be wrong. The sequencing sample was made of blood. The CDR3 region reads CASSPTGGLDKNIQYF. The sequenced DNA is TGTGCCAGCAGTCCCACAGGGGGCTTAGACAAAAACATTCAGTACTTC.